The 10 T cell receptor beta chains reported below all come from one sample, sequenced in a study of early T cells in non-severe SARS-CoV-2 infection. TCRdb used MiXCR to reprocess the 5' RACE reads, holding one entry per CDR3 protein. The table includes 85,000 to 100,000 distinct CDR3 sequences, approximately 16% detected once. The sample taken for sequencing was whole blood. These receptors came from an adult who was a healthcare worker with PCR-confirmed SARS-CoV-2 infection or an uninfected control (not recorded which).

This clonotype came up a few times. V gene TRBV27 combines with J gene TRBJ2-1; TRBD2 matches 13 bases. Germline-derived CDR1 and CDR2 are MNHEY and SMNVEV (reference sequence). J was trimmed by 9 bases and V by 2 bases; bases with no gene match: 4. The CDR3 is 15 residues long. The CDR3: CASSLTSGREGEQFF. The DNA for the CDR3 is TGTGCCAGCAGTTTAACTAGCGGGAGGGAGGGTGAGCAGTTCTTC.

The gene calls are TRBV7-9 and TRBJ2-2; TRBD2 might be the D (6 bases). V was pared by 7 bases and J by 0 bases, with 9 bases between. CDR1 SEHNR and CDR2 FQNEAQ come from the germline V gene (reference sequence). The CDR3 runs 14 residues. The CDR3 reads CASTGRSNTGELFF. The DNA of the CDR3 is TGTGCCAGCACCGGGAGATCGAACACCGGGGAGCTGTTTTTT.

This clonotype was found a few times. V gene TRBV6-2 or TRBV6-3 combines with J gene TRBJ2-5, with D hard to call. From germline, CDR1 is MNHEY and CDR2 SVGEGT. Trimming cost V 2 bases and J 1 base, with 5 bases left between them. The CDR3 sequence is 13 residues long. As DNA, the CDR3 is TGTGCCAGCAGTTACGGCAGCCAAGAGACCCAGTACTTC. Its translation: CASSYGSQETQYF.

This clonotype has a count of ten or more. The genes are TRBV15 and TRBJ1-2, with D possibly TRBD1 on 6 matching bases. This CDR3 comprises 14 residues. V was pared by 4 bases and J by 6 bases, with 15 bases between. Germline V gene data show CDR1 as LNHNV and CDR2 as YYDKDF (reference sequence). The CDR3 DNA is TGTGCCACCAGCACCAGCCGGGGGGCAAATGGCTACACCTTC. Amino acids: CATSTSRGANGYTF.

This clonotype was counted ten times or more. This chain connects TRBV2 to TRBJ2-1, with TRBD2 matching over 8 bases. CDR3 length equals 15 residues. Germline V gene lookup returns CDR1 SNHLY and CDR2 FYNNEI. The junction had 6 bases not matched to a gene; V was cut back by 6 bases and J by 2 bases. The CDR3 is CASRSGSTPYNEQFF. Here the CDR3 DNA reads TGTGCCAGCAGGAGCGGGAGCACCCCCTACAATGAGCAGTTCTTC. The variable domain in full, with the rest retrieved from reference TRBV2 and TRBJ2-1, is EPEVTQTPSHQVTQMGQEVILRCVPISNHLYFYWYRQILGQKVEFLVSFYNNEISEKSEIFDDQFSVERPDGSNFTLKIRSTKLEDSAMYFCASRSGSTPYNEQFFGPGTRLTVL.

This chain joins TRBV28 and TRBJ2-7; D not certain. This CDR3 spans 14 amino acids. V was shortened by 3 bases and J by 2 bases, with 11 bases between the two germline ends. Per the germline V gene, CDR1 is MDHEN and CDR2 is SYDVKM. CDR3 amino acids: CASSLLTAPYEQYF. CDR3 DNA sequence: TGTGCCAGCAGTTTGCTGACCGCACCCTACGAGCAGTACTTC. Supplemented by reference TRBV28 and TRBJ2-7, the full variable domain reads DVKVTQSSRYLVKRTGEKVFLECVQDMDHENMFWYRQDPGLGLRLIYFSYDVKMKEKGDIPEGYSVSREKKERFSLILESASTNQTSMYLCASSLLTAPYEQYFGPGTRLTVT.

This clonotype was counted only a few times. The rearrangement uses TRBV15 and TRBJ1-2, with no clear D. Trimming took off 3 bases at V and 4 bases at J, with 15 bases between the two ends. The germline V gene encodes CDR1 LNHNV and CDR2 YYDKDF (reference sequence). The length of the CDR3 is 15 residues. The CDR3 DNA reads TGTGCCACCAGCAGGCTAACTTTCGCGGGCTATGGCTACACCTTC. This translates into CATSRLTFAGYGYTF.

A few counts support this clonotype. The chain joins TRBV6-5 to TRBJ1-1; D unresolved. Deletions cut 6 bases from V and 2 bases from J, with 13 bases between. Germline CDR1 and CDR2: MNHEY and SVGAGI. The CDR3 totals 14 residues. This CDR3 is CASRTPGVNTEAFF. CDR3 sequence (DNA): TGTGCCAGCAGAACTCCAGGAGTAAACACTGAAGCTTTCTTT.

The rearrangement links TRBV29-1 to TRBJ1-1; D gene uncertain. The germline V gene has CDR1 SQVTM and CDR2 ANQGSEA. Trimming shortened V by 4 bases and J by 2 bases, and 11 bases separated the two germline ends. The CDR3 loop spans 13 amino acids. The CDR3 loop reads CSVAGQTNTEAFF. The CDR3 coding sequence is TGCAGCGTTGCCGGTCAGACTAACACTGAAGCTTTCTTT.

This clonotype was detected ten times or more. The CDR3 region is CASSLGHSNTEAFF. CDR3 sequence (DNA): TGTGCCAGCAGCTTAGGTCACTCGAACACTGAAGCTTTCTTT. This chain uses TRBV5-8 with TRBJ1-1; D not resolved. The CDR3 length is 14 residues. The V end was cut by 2 bases, the J end by 1 base, with 9 bases between. Germline V gene sequence: CDR1 SGHTS, CDR2 YDEGEE.